This T cell receptor (beta chain) was recovered during a study of T cell responses to AZD1222 COVID-19 vaccine. Findings and limits, study-wide: An increase in Spike-specific TCR breadth and depth was observed after two AZD1222 doses. Reports say nearly half of spike-specific TCRs go after unmutated variant regions.

The data were produced by immunoSEQ multiplex PCR, yet TCRdb's version contains in-frame clones alone and is incomplete. The data show some 150,000 clones, about 92% seen once. This clone has a handful of counts. Its specificity is unknown. CDR3 length: 16 residues. V lost 6 bases and J lost 1; bases outside the gene matches: 11. Germline assignment: CDR1 LNHNV and CDR2 YYDKDF (reference sequence). The TCR comes from an adult in good health. J is TRBJ1-1 and V is TRBV15; 7 positions agree with TRBD1. Sequenced here: peripheral blood, sampled on day 0 of MenACWY control vaccination. In DNA form, the CDR3 reads TGTGCCACCAGTCCCCGAGGGGGCTGGCGGAACACTGAAGCTTTCTTT. Amino acids: CATSPRGGWRNTEAFF.